This T cell receptor (beta chain) emerged from a study of T cell changes during pregnancy in multiple sclerosis. Trimming removed 5 bases from V and 6 bases from J, with 26 bases in between. This CDR3 comprises 17 residues. Germline V gene data show CDR1 as MNHEY and CDR2 as SMNVEV (reference sequence). Profiling relied on immunoSEQ multiplex PCR, and the TCRdb table lists in-frame clones only, not all of them. The sample shows 70,000 to 80,000 clones, more than 90% of them seen only once. The chain links TRBV27 to TRBJ2-7; a weak D match, TRBD1 (6 bases). The sequenced sample was peripheral blood, obtained after pregnancy. The source of this sequence is a female donor in good health, enrolled as a control in a pregnancy study. The CDR3 is CASSLYYTGTIPSEQYF. The CDR3 DNA reads TGTGCCAGCAGTCTATATTACACCGGGACAATTCCGTCCGAGCAGTACTTC.